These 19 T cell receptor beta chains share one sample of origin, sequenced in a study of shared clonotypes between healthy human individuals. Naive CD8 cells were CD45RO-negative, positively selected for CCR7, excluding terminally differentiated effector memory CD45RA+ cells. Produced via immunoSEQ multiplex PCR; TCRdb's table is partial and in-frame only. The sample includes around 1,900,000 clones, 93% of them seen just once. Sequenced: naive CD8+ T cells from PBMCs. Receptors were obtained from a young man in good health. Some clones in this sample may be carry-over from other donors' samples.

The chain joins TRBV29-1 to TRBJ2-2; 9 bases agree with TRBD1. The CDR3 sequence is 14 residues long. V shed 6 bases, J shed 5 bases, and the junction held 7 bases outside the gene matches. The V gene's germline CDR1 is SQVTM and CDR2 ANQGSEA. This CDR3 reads CSVDPGQGTGELFF. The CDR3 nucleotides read TGCAGCGTCGACCCGGGACAGGGTACCGGGGAGCTGTTTTTT.

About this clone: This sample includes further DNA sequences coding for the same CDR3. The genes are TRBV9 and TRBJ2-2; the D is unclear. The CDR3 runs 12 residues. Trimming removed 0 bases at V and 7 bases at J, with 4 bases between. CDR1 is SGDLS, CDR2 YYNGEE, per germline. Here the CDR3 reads CASSVAGGELFF. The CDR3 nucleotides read TGTGCCAGCAGCGTAGCCGGCGGGGAGCTGTTTTTT.

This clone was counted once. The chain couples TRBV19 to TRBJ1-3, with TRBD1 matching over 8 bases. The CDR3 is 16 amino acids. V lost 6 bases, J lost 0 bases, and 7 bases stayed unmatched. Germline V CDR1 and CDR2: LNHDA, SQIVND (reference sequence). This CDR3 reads CASSITGGRSGNTIYF. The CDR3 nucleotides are TGTGCCAGTAGCATTACAGGGGGTCGCTCTGGAAACACCATATATTTT.

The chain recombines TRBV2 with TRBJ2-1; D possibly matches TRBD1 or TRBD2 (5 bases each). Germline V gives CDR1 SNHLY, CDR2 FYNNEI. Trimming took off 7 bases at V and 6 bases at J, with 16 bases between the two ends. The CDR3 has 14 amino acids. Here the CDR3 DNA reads TGTGCCAGCATCTCGGCAGCGAGGGGCAATGAGCAGTTCTTC. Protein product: CASISAARGNEQFF.

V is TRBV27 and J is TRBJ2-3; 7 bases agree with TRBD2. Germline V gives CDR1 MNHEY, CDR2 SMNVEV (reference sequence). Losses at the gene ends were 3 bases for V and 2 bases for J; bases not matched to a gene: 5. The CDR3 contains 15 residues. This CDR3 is CASSFTAGVTDTQYF. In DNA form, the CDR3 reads TGTGCCAGCAGTTTCACGGCGGGAGTCACAGATACGCAGTATTTT.

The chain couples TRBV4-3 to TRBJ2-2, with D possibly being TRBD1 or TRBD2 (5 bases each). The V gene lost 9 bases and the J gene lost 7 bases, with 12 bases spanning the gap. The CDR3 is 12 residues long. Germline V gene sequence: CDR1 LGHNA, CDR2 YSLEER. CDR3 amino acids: CASSWGYGELFF. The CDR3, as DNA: TGCGCCAGTAGCTGGGGGTACGGGGAGCTGTTTTTT.

This CDR3 reads CASSIRAGTTGELFF. CDR3 in DNA: TGTGCCAGCAGCATAAGGGCAGGGACCACCGGGGAGCTGTTTTTT. V is TRBV7-8 and J is TRBJ2-2; D assignment may be TRBD1 or TRBD2 (5 bases each). Looked up from germline, CDR1 is SGHVS and CDR2 is FQNEAQ. V was trimmed by 5 bases and J by 4 bases, leaving 14 bases between them. This CDR3 comprises 15 residues.

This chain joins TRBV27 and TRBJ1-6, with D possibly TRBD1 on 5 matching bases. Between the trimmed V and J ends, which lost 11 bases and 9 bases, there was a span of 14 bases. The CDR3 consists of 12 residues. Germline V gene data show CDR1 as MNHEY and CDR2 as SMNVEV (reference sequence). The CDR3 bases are TGTGCCGCCGGAGGGGCTGGTTCACCCCTCCACTTT. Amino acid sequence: CAAGGAGSPLHF.

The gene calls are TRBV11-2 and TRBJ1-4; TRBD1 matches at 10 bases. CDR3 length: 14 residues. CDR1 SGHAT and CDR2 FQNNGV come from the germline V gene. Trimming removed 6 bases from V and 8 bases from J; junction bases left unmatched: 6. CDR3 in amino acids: CASRRQGAREKLFF. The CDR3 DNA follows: TGTGCCAGCAGACGACAGGGGGCGCGAGAAAAACTGTTTTTT.

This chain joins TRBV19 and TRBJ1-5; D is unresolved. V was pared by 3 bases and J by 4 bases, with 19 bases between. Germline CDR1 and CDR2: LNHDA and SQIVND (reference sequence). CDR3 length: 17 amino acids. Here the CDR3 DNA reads TGTGCCAGTAGTATCTTATTGACGTTTGCCACAAATCAGCCCCAGCATTTT. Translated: CASSILLTFATNQPQHF. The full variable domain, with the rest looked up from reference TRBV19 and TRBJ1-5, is DGGITQSPKYLFRKEGQNVTLSCEQNLNHDAMYWYRQDPGQGLRLIYYSQIVNDFQKGDIAEGYSVSREKKESFPLTVTSAQKNPTAFYLCASSILLTFATNQPQHFGDGTRLSIL.

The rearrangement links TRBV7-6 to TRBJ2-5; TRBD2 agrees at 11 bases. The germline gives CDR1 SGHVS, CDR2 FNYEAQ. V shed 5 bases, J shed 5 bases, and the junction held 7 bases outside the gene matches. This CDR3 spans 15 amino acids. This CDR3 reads CASSHLAGGMETQYF. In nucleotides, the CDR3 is TGTGCCAGCAGCCATTTAGCGGGAGGGATGGAGACCCAGTACTTC. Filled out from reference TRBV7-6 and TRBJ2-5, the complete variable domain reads GAGVSQSPRYKVTKRGQDVALRCDPISGHVSLYWYRQALGQGPEFLTYFNYEAQQDKSGLPNDRFSAERPEGSISTLTIQRTEQRDSAMYRCASSHLAGGMETQYFGPGTRLLVL.

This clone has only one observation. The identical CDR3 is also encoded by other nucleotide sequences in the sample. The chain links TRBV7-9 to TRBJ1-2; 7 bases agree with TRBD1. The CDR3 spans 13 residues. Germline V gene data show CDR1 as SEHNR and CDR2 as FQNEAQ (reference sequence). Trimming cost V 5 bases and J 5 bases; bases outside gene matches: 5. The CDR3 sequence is CASSRTGLYGYTF. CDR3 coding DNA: TGTGCCAGCAGCCGGACAGGCCTGTATGGCTACACCTTC.

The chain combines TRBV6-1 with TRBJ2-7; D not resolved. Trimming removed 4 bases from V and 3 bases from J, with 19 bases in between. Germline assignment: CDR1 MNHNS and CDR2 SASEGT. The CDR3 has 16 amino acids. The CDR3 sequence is CASSAGLDLKLYEQYF. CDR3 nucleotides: TGTGCCAGCAGTGCGGGTTTAGACTTAAAACTCTACGAGCAGTACTTC.

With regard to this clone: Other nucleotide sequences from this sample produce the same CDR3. CDR3 amino acids: CASSLVRNTEAFF. CDR3 nucleotide sequence: TGTGCCAGCAGTTTAGTCCGGAACACTGAAGCTTTCTTT. The chain combines TRBV27 with TRBJ1-1, with D uncertain. The germline V gene encodes CDR1 MNHEY and CDR2 SMNVEV (reference sequence). The V end was cut by 2 bases, the J end by 1 base, with 5 bases between. CDR3 length: 13 amino acids.

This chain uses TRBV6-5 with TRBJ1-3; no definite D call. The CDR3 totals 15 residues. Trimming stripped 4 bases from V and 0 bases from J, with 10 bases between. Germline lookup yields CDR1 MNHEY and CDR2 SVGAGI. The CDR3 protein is CASSFREGSGNTIYF. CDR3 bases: TGTGCCAGCAGTTTTAGGGAAGGCTCTGGAAACACCATATATTTT.

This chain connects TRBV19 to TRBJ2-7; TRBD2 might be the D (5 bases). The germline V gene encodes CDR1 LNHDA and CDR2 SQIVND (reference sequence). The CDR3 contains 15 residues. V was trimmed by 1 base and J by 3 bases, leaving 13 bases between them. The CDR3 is CASSIGTGPIYEQYF. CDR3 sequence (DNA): TGTGCCAGTAGTATAGGGACTGGACCTATCTACGAGCAGTACTTC.

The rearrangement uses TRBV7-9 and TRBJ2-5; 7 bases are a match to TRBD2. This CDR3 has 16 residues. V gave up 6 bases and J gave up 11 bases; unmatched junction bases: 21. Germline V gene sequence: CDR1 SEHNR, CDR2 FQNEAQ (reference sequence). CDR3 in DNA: TGTGCCAGCAGGAACAGTGCGGGAGTCCACCAGGGAGAGCAGTACTTC. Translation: CASRNSAGVHQGEQYF.

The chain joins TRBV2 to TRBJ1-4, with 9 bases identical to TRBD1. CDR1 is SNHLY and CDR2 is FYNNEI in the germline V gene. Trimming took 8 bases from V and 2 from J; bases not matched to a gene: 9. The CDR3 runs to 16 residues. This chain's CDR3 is CASFGDRELTNEKLFF. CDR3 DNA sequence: TGTGCCAGCTTCGGGGACAGGGAATTGACTAATGAAAAACTGTTTTTT.

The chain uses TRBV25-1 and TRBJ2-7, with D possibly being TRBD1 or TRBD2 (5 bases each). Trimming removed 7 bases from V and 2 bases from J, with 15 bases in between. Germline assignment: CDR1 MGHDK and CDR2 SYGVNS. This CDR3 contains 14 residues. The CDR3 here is CASTAGRGAYEQYF. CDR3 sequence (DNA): TGTGCCAGCACCGCGGGTAGGGGCGCCTACGAGCAGTACTTC.